The next 3 T cell receptor beta chains were all read from a single sample in a study of regulatory T cells in long-lasting Graves disease. Time point meaning: persistent/refractory GD, antithyroid drugs over 5 years with positive TRAb. RNA from PBMCs was the source of the TCR library. Investigators prepared the TCR beta libraries by applying iRepertoire HTBI primers and Arm-PCR of CDR3 regions. TCRdb passed the multiplex PCR reads through MiXCR, listing each CDR3 protein once. The repertoire consists of about 400,000 distinct CDR3 sequences, with about a fifth occurring once and the leading ten covering around 20%. The sequencing here drew on peripheral blood mononuclear cells (PBMCs), taken when the disease was refractory, from a patient treated with antithyroid drugs. The receptors originated from a female donor with Graves disease.

This clonotype has more than one count but fewer than ten. The V call is TRBV14, the J call TRBJ1-4; D not resolved. Between the trimmed V and J ends, which lost 1 base and 7 bases, there was a span of 16 bases. Germline CDR1 SGHDN, CDR2 FVKESK. This CDR3 region has 16 residues. CDR3: CASSQVEGSLGEKLFF. CDR3 sequence (DNA): TGTGCCAGCAGCCAAGTGGAAGGGTCGCTCGGTGAAAAACTGTTTTTT.

A remark on this clonotype: It may be a read error: a sequence one base away is much more abundant. The V and J genes are TRBV29-1 and TRBJ2-7; 10 bases line up with TRBD1. CDR1 is SQVTM, CDR2 ANQGSEA, per germline. J lost 6 bases, V lost 8 bases, and 4 bases had no gene match. This CDR3 region has 11 residues. CDR3 sequence: CSTGTGVEQYF. CDR3 DNA: TGCAGCACCGGGACAGGGGTCGAGCAGTACTTC.

This clonotype has only a few counts. The chain has TRBV4-2 and TRBJ2-5; TRBD2 agrees at 12 bases. The germline V gene has CDR1 LGHNA and CDR2 YNFKEQ. The CDR3 contains 15 residues. Trimming at V came to 0 bases and at J to 5 bases, leaving 1 base not matched to a gene. CDR3 nucleotides: TGTGCCAGCAGCCAAGACGGGACTAGCGGGGAGACCCAGTACTTC. It yields the protein CASSQDGTSGETQYF.